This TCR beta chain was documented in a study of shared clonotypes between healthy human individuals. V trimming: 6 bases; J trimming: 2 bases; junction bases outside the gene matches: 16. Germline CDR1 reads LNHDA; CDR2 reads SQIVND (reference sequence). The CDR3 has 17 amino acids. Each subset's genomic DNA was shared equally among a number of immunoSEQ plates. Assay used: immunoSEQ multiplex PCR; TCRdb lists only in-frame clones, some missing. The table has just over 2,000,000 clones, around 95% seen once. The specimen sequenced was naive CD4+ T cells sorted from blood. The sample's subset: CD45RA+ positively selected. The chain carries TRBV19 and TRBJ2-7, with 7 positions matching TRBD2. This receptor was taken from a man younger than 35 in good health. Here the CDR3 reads CASSNPGTSSGAYEQYF. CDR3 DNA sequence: TGTGCCAGTAGCAACCCCGGAACGTCGAGCGGGGCCTACGAGCAGTACTTC.